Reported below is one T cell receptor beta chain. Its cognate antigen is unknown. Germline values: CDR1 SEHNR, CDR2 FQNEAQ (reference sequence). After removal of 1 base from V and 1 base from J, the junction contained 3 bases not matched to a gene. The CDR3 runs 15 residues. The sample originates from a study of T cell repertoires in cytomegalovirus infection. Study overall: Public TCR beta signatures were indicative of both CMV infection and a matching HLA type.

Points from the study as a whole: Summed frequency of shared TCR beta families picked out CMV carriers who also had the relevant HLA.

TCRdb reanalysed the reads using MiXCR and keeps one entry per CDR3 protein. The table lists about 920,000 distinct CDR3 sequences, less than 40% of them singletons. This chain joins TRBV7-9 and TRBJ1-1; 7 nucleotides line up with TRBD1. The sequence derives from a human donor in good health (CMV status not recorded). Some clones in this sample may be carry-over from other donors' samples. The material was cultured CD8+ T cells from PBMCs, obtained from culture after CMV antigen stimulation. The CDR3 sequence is CASSLGQGENTEAFF. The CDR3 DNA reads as TGTGCCAGCAGCTTAGGTCAGGGGGAGAACACTGAAGCTTTCTTT.